Detailed here is one T cell receptor (beta chain). No antigen is known for it. Single viable CD3+CD4+CD8-CD45RO+ cells were sorted as the memory CD4+ T cells. Trimming removed 6 bases from V and 2 bases from J; junction bases left unmatched: 7. This CDR3 comprises 14 residues. Germline CDR1 is MDHEN and CDR2 is SYDVKM. The data stem from a study of memory CD4+ T cells and cytomegalovirus serostatus. Looking at the study overall: This sample comes from healthy Belgian adults, 8 to 10 CMV seropositive, under 25 seronegative. Notes on the study in general: About 40% of the roughly 160 known CMV-associated TCRbeta sequences appeared in CD4+ memory.

Profiled with immunoSEQ multiplex PCR; TCRdb holds only in-frame clones, not every one. Here the sample spans about 60,000 clones, under 80% being singletons. The V and J genes are TRBV28 and TRBJ2-7; 7 positions agree with TRBD1. Input material: memory CD4+ T cells from blood. The receptor's source is an adult in good health and CMV-seronegative. The CDR3 nucleotides are TGTGCCAGCAGCCGAGGGGGCCGTCCCTACGAGCAGTACTTC. This translates into CASSRGGRPYEQYF.